The 19 T cell receptor beta chains reported below all come from one sample, sequenced in a study of T cells after yellow fever vaccination (dated 2019 in TCRdb). Library preparation used 5' RACE. Sequencing was carried out with an Illumina HiSeq 2500. TCRdb took the public reads, trimmed them with fastp at Q25, ran MiXCR for clone calling and kept in-frame beta chains. Rows with one shared CDR3 protein collapse into an entry with the most common genes and DNA. This sample comprises about 360,000 distinct CDR3 sequences, under 7.5% of them detected only once. 15% of the sample goes to the ten largest clones. The meaning of the sample's treatment or condition label: live attenuated yellow fever vaccine strain. Source: PBMCs, taken 5 days after the yellow fever booster vaccination. Every receptor here comes from a man aged 30 to 39 who received the YFV17D yellow fever vaccine.

This clonotype was counted at least ten times. The chain joins TRBV12-3 or TRBV12-4 to TRBJ2-5, with TRBD2 matching 10 bases. The CDR3 consists of 14 residues. Germline trimming cut 7 bases from V and 5 bases from J; bases unmatched to any gene: 7. The CDR3 DNA reads as TGTGCCAGCACTCTAGCGGGAGTATCGGAGACCCAGTACTTC. It encodes CASTLAGVSETQYF.

This clonotype was recorded a few times. This sequence joins TRBV5-1 and TRBJ2-3; D not resolved. Trimming took 0 bases from V and 0 from J, leaving 14 bases between them. This CDR3 region has 17 residues. Germline values: CDR1 SGHRS, CDR2 YFSETQ. CDR3 DNA sequence: TGCGCCAGCAGCTTGGGGCGCTTCGTTGGAAGCACAGATACGCAGTATTTT. This translates into CASSLGRFVGSTDTQYF. Drawing the rest from reference TRBV5-1 and TRBJ2-3, the complete variable domain is KAGVTQTPRYLIKTRGQQVTLSCSPISGHRSVSWYQQTPGQGLQFLFEYFSETQRNKGNFPGRFSGRQFSNSRSEMNVSTLELGDSALYLCASSLGRFVGSTDTQYFGPGTRLTVL.

This chain uses TRBV7-2 with TRBJ2-5; 9 bases map to TRBD2. V lost 8 bases to trimming and J lost 3 bases; unmatched junction nucleotides: 4. Germline V lookup: CDR1 SGHTA, CDR2 FQGNSA. The CDR3 totals 13 residues. CDR3 sequence: CASGGLAKETQYF. DNA for the CDR3: TGTGCCAGCGGCGGACTAGCGAAAGAGACCCAGTACTTC.

This clonotype appeared many times. This chain uses TRBV20-1 with TRBJ2-1; D call uncertain. The V gene's germline CDR1 is DFQATT and CDR2 SNEGSKA (reference sequence). The CDR3 covers 12 residues. Trimming pared 3 bases from V and 2 bases from J, leaving 5 bases between. The CDR3 spells CSARWTYNEQFF. As DNA, the CDR3 is TGCAGTGCTAGGTGGACCTACAATGAGCAGTTCTTC.

This clonotype has only a few counts. The gene calls are TRBV20-1 and TRBJ2-7; 11 bases line up with TRBD2. The germline CDR1 and CDR2 sequences are DFQATT and SNEGSKA (reference sequence). The CDR3 loop spans 15 amino acids. V shed 2 bases and J 5 bases; nucleotides not matched to a gene: 8. For the CDR3, the DNA is TGCAGTGCTAGAACTAGCGGGAGAAAGTACGACGAGCAGTACTTC. It encodes CSARTSGRKYDEQYF.

This clonotype was counted many times. The chain combines TRBV29-1 with TRBJ2-5; weak D call: TRBD1 (5 bases). Per germline, CDR1 SQVTM and CDR2 ANQGSEA. This CDR3 is built from 13 residues. V was clipped by 3 bases and J by 5 bases, with 13 bases between them. The chain's CDR3 is CSVDRAKGETQYF. For the CDR3, the DNA is TGCAGCGTTGACAGGGCCAAGGGGGAGACCCAGTACTTC.

With respect to this clonotype: The junction differs from germline at one of its ends, possibly a read error. The J gene is TRBJ2-3, the V gene TRBV20-1, with TRBD2 matching over 12 bases. CDR1 and CDR2 (germline): DFQATT, SNEGSKA (reference sequence). The CDR3 has 15 residues. CDR3 amino acids: CSARELAGGQRTQYF. CDR3 sequence (DNA): TGCAGTGCCAGAGAGCTAGCGGGAGGGCAACGGACGCAGTATTTT.

This clonotype was detected ten times or more. The chain recombines TRBV15 with TRBJ2-3, with TRBD2 identical over 7 bases. The germline CDR1 and CDR2 sequences are LNHNV and YYDKDF (reference sequence). CDR3 length: 15 amino acids. V was pared by 0 bases and J by 2 bases, with 2 bases of the junction left unmatched. CDR3 sequence (DNA): TGTGCCACCAGCAGAGATAGGGACTACACAGATACGCAGTATTTT. The encoded protein is CATSRDRDYTDTQYF.

V is TRBV5-1 and J is TRBJ1-6; 9 bases align to TRBD1. V trimming: 4 bases; J trimming: 14 bases; junction bases outside the gene matches: 16. Germline V lookup: CDR1 SGHRS, CDR2 YFSETQ. This CDR3 is 16 amino acids long. CDR3 sequence (DNA): TGCGCCAGCAGCACAACCGGGACAGGGATTTTTCAGACCCTCCACTTT. This gives the protein CASSTTGTGIFQTLHF.

V usage is TRBV20-1 and J usage is TRBJ2-1; D not resolved. The ends were cut back, 4 bases at V and 4 bases at J, with 17 bases in the middle. Germline CDR1 reads DFQATT; CDR2 reads SNEGSKA (reference sequence). This CDR3 comprises 15 residues. The CDR3 loop is CSAKSPRAHYNEQFF. DNA for the CDR3: TGCAGTGCTAAGTCGCCCCGGGCCCATTACAATGAGCAGTTCTTC.

V and J are TRBV5-5 and TRBJ2-3; 8 bases fit TRBD2. Germline V CDR1 and CDR2: SGHKS, YYEKEE (reference sequence). The CDR3 has 15 residues. The trim removed 0 bases at V and 4 bases at J, leaving 4 bases unmatched. The chain's CDR3 is CASSLASGLADTQYF. DNA for the CDR3: TGTGCCAGCAGCTTGGCCTCGGGACTAGCAGATACGCAGTATTTT.

In its sample, this clonotype was seen a few times. The rearrangement links TRBV5-1 to TRBJ2-5; 10 positions match TRBD2. V dropped 2 bases and J dropped 2; count of bases not matched to a gene: 3. The length of the CDR3 is 15 residues. Germline loops: CDR1 SGHRS, CDR2 YFSETQ. The CDR3 bases are TGCGCCAGCAGCTTTACTAGCGGGGATCAAGAGACCCAGTACTTC. Its protein is CASSFTSGDQETQYF.

V usage is TRBV20-1 and J usage is TRBJ1-5; D gene uncertain. The CDR3 length is 12 residues. Germline-derived CDR1 and CDR2 are DFQATT and SNEGSKA (reference sequence). V was pared by 5 bases and J by 3 bases, with 8 bases between. Here the CDR3 reads CSARPTNQPQHF. The CDR3 DNA reads as TGCAGTGCTCGCCCTACCAATCAGCCCCAGCATTTT.

In this sample, this clonotype turned up a few times. The chain's CDR3 is CASSLAGWGYGYTF. DNA for the CDR3: TGTGCCAGCAGCTTAGCGGGCTGGGGCTATGGCTACACCTTC. V gene TRBV7-9 combines with J gene TRBJ1-2; D call uncertain. The germline V gene has CDR1 SEHNR and CDR2 FQNEAQ (reference sequence). The V gene lost 0 bases and the J gene lost 4 bases, with 9 bases spanning the gap. The CDR3 loop spans 14 amino acids.

The sample holds many counts of this clonotype. The V call is TRBV18, the J call TRBJ2-7; 11 bases match TRBD2. Losses at the gene ends were 4 bases for V and 1 base for J; bases not matched to a gene: 3. There are 15 residues in the CDR3. The V gene's germline CDR1 is KGHSH and CDR2 LQKENI. CDR3: CASSQGLAASYEQYF. CDR3 nucleotide sequence: TGTGCCAGCTCACAGGGACTAGCGGCTTCCTACGAGCAGTACTTC. Full variable domain (missing parts from reference TRBV18 and TRBJ2-7): NAGVMQNPRHLVRRRGQEARLRCSPMKGHSHVYWYRQLPEEGLKFMVYLQKENIIDESGMPKERFSAEFPKEGPSILRIQQVVRGDSAAYFCASSQGLAASYEQYFGPGTRLTVT.

The gene calls are TRBV9 and TRBJ2-1; D might be TRBD1 or TRBD2, each matching 5 bases. This CDR3 has 15 amino acids. V was shortened by 4 bases and J by 5 bases, with 16 bases between the two germline ends. The germline gives CDR1 SGDLS, CDR2 YYNGEE. The CDR3 bases are TGTGCCAGCAGCCCGGGTGGGGGAATCCACAATGAGCAGTTCTTC. Its translation is CASSPGGGIHNEQFF. The variable domain in full, with the rest retrieved from reference TRBV9 and TRBJ2-1, is DSGVTQTPKHLITATGQRVTLRCSPRSGDLSVYWYQQSLDQGLQFLIQYYNGEERAKGNILERFSAQQFPDLHSELNLSSLELGDSALYFCASSPGGGIHNEQFFGPGTRLTVL.

The sample holds many counts of this clonotype. The chain employs TRBV20-1 and TRBJ2-1; D is undetermined. The CDR3 runs 11 residues. Germline CDR1 is DFQATT and CDR2 is SNEGSKA (reference sequence). Deletions cut 0 bases from V and 9 bases from J, with 6 bases between. The CDR3 protein is CSAREWGEQFF. In nucleotides, the CDR3 is TGCAGTGCTAGAGAGTGGGGTGAGCAGTTCTTC.

This clonotype was picked up a small number of times. The gene calls are TRBV20-1 and TRBJ1-1; the D gene is possibly TRBD1 (5 bases). Between the trimmed V and J ends, which lost 0 bases and 7 bases, there was a span of 12 bases. Germline CDR1 reads DFQATT; CDR2 reads SNEGSKA (reference sequence). The CDR3 consists of 13 residues. The CDR3 nucleotides are TGCAGTGCTAGAGATCATCAGGGTTATGAAGCTTTCTTT. This codes for CSARDHQGYEAFF.

The chain combines TRBV6-5 with TRBJ2-1; 10 bases map to TRBD2. J gave up 5 bases and V 0 bases, and 10 bases lay outside the gene matches. Germline V CDR1 and CDR2: MNHEY, SVGAGI. The CDR3 length is 18 residues. CDR3 region: CASSYSTASGSEDNEQFF. DNA of the CDR3: TGTGCCAGCAGTTACTCGACGGCTAGCGGGAGCGAGGACAATGAGCAGTTCTTC.